What follows describes a single T cell receptor beta chain. Time point defined: peripheral blood 6 weeks after treatment start. Clones were read by immunoSEQ multiplex PCR, and TCRdb kept only the in-frame ones, dropping some. The sample consists of around 53,000 clones, about 85% of them appearing once. The sample originates from a study of PD-L1 blockade in urothelial cancer. The wider study: Samples of blood were analyzed 3 weeks (second dose) and 6 weeks after treatment start.

Trimming left V 8 bases short and J 0 bases short, with 17 bases between. Germline V lookup: CDR1 GTSNPN, CDR2 SVGIG (reference sequence). The CDR3 totals 15 residues. The rearrangement uses TRBV30 and TRBJ1-3; possible D gene TRBD1, 5 bases. The TCR comes from a man over 45 with urothelial cancer. The sample was PBMCs, taken around atezolizumab (anti-PD-L1) treatment. In DNA form, the CDR3 reads TGTGCCGGATTTTCGGGGGTTAGCTCTGGAAACACCATATATTTT. It translates to CAGFSGVSSGNTIYF.